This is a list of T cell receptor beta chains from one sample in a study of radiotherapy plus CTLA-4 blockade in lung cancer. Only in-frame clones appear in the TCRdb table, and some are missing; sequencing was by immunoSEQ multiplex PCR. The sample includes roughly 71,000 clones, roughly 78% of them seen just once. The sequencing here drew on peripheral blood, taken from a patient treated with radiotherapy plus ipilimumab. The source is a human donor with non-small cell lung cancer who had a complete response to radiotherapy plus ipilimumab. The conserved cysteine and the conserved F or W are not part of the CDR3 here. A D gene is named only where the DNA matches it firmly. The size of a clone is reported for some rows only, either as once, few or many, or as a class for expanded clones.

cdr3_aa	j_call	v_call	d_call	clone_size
ASSSIPYEQY	TRBJ2-7	TRBV28	-	few
ASSPDRVRSATGEQY	TRBJ2-7	TRBV7-6	TRBD1	-
ASSFSFYEQY	TRBJ2-7	TRBV7-2	-	-
ASSERLVSSYEQY	TRBJ2-7	TRBV2	-	-
ASSLRAYGGEAAEQY	TRBJ2-7	TRBV7-2	TRBD2	-
ASSSGNDRGTEAF	TRBJ1-1	TRBV7-6	-	few
ASSLDDSQETQY	TRBJ2-5	TRBV11-3	-	-
ASSSQTATDTQY	TRBJ2-3	TRBV11-2	-	-
ASSFSGTPSSGNTIY	TRBJ1-3	TRBV7-2	-	-
ASRGTSGRNNEQF	TRBJ2-1	TRBV21-1	-	-
ASSSRSTNEKLF	TRBJ1-4	TRBV7-9	-	-
ASSFSQGNEQF	TRBJ2-1	TRBV5-1	-	-
ASRGLAGLWGETQY	TRBJ2-5	TRBV10-2	TRBD2	-
AWREGQGGYT	TRBJ1-2	TRBV30	-	-
ASSLTRQLNTEAF	TRBJ1-1	TRBV11-2	-	-
ASRRTGLPTDTQY	TRBJ2-3	TRBV4-1	TRBD1	-
ASSQDPGNSPLH	TRBJ1-6	TRBV7-9	-	-
ASSRSTRAYGYT	TRBJ1-2	TRBV7-2	-	-
ATSIRGFSGQSYT	TRBJ1-2	TRBV15	-	-
ASSPGRGEKLF	TRBJ1-4	TRBV9	-	-
ASSSPLNVLTGELF	TRBJ2-2	TRBV7-2	-	-
ASSLISVSPLH	TRBJ1-6	TRBV5-5	-	-
ASSPAAPGLGRGEQF	TRBJ2-1	TRBV18	TRBD2	few
ASEREEVNEQF	TRBJ2-1	TRBV7-9	TRBD2	-
ASTAGANVLT	TRBJ2-6	TRBV2	-	-
ASSYQGAREKLF	TRBJ1-4	TRBV4-3	TRBD1	few
ASGPVGSNQPQH	TRBJ1-5	TRBV5-8	-	once
SDHSGGLHNEQF	TRBJ2-1	TRBV29-1	TRBD2	-